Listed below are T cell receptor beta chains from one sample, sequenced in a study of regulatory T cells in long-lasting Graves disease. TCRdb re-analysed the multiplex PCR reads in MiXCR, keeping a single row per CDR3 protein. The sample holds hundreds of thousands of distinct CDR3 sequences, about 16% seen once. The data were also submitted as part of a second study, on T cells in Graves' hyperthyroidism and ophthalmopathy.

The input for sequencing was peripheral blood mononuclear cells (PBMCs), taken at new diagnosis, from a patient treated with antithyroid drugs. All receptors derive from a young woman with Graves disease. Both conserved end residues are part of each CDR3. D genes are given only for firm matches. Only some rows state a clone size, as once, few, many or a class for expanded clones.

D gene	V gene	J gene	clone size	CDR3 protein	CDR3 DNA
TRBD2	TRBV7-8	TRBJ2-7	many	CASSQRLVAGDREQYF	TGTGCCAGCAGTCAAAGACTTGTAGCGGGAGATCGCGAGCAGTACTTC
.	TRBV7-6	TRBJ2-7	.	CASSLMLGKNKETYEQYF	TGTGCCAGCAGCTTAATGTTGGGGAAAAACAAAGAGACCTACGAGCAGTACTTC
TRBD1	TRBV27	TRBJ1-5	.	CASGVRRDRGQPQHF	TGTGCCAGCGGGGTGCGACGGGACAGGGGTCAGCCCCAGCATTTT
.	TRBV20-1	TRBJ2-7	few	CSAGGYSYEQYF	TGCAGTGCTGGAGGGTATTCCTACGAGCAGTACTTC
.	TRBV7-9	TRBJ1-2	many	CASSLTTGLGGYTF	TGTGCCAGCAGCCTGACAACAGGGCTCGGGGGCTACACCTTC
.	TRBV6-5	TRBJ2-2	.	CASSYGRQVRSQELFF	TGTGCCAGCAGTTACGGTAGACAGGTTCGTTCTCAGGAGCTGTTTTTT
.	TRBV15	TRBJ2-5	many	CATSRDSLGLETQYF	TGTGCCACCAGCAGAGATAGTCTGGGCTTGGAGACCCAGTACTTC
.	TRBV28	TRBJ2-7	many	CASSLLAEQYF	TGTGCCAGCAGCTTGTTGGCCGAGCAGTACTTC
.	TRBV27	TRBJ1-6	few	CASSSVHNSPLHF	TGTGCCAGCAGTTCCGTCCATAATTCACCCCTCCACTTT
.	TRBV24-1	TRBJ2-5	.	CATSDGETQYF	TGTGCCACCAGTGATGGGGAGACCCAGTACTTC
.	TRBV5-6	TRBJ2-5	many	CASSLAGRGQETQYF	TGTGCCAGCAGCTTGGCAGGGAGGGGGCAAGAGACCCAGTACTTC
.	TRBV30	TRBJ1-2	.	CAWSVRAGSGGYTF	TGTGCCTGGAGTGTACGGGCTGGCAGTGGGGGCTACACCTTC
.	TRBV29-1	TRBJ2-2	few	CSVEKQTGELFF	TGCAGCGTTGAGAAGCAAACCGGGGAGCTGTTTTTT
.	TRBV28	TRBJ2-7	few	CASWSKSLTTYEQYF	TGTGCCAGCTGGAGCAAATCTTTGACTACCTACGAGCAGTACTTC
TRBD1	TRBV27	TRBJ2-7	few	CASSPTLDRAELGPYEQYF	TGTGCCAGCAGTCCCACCCTCGACAGGGCTGAGTTGGGTCCCTACGAGCAGTACTTC
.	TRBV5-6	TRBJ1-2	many	CASSFSPGVNYGYTF	TGTGCCAGCAGCTTCAGTCCGGGGGTAAACTATGGCTACACCTTC